The source of this TCR beta chain is a study of control samples from healthy donors and cancer patients. Trimming cost V 3 bases and J 5 bases; bases outside gene matches: 2. CDR3 length: 14 amino acids. Looked up from germline, CDR1 is SGHTA and CDR2 is FQGNSA. TCRdb keeps only in-frame clones here, not all; method: immunoSEQ multiplex PCR. The table records approximately 120,000 clones, around 87% of them present only once. The source of this sequence is a man aged 55 to 69 in good health. This chain connects TRBV7-2 to TRBJ2-1; 9 bases agree with TRBD1. Sequenced sample: blood. DNA of the CDR3: TGTGCCAGCAGCTTGGGACAGGGTGACAATGAGCAGTTCTTC. Translating it yields CASSLGQGDNEQFF.